This T cell receptor beta chain was identified in a study of glioma-infiltrating T cells after dendritic cell vaccination. Clones were read by immunoSEQ multiplex PCR, and TCRdb kept only the in-frame ones, dropping some. The profile shows under 100,000 clones, under 90% of them singletons. This clone was picked up a small number of times. This TCR derives from a human donor with glioblastoma. The sequences come from blood, collected before dendritic cell vaccination.

In DNA form, the CDR3 reads TGTGCCACCCAAGCGTACAGGTACAATGAGCAGTTCTTC. It translates to CATQAYRYNEQFF. V usage is TRBV9 and J usage is TRBJ2-1, with D maybe TRBD1 (5 bases). Trimming took 9 bases from V and 4 from J, leaving 14 bases between them. Germline V CDR1 and CDR2: SGDLS, YYNGEE. The CDR3 has 13 residues. The entire variable domain, with the rest obtained from reference TRBV9 and TRBJ2-1, is as follows: DSGVTQTPKHLITATGQRVTLRCSPRSGDLSVYWYQQSLDQGLQFLIQYYNGEERAKGNILERFSAQQFPDLHSELNLSSLELGDSALYFCATQAYRYNEQFFGPGTRLTVL.